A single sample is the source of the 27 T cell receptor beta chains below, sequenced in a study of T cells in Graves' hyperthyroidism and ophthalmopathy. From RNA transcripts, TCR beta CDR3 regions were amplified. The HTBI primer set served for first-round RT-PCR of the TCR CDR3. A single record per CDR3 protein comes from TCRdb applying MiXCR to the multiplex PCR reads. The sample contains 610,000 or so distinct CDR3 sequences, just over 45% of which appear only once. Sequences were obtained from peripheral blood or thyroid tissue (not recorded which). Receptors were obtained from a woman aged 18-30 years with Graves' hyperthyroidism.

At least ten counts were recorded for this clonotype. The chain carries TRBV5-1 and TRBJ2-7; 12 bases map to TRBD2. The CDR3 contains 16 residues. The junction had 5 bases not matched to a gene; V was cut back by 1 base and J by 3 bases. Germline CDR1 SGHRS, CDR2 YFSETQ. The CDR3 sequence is CASSLLMGLAGYEQYF. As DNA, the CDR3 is TGCGCCAGCAGCTTGTTGATGGGACTAGCGGGCTACGAGCAGTACTTC.

Here the CDR3 DNA reads TGTGCCATCGGAACCCAAGGGACCTGCGAGCAGTACTTC. This translates into CAIGTQGTCEQYF. The chain combines TRBV10-3 with TRBJ2-7, with D perhaps assigned TRBD1 or TRBD2 (5 bases each). Trimming stripped 8 bases from V and 6 bases from J, with 17 bases between. The germline CDR1 and CDR2 sequences are ENHRY and SYGVKD. The CDR3 is made up of 13 amino acids.

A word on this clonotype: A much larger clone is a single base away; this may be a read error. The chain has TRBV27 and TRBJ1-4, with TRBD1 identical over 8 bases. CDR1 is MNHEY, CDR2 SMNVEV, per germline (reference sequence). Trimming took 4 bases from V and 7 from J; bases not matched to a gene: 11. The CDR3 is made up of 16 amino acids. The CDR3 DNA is TGTGCCAGCAGTTGGGGGCCGGGACAGGCAATTGAAAAACTGTTTTTT. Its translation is CASSWGPGQAIEKLFF.

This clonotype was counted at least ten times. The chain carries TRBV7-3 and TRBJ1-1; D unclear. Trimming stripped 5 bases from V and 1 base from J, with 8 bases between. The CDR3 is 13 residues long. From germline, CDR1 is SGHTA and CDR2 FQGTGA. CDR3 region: CASSRYRNTEAFF. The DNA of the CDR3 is TGTGCCAGCAGCCGATACAGGAACACTGAAGCTTTCTTT.

CDR3 sequence reads: CSASGWNTGANVLTF. DNA of the CDR3: TGCAGTGCTAGTGGGTGGAATACCGGGGCCAACGTCCTGACTTTC. This chain joins TRBV20-1 and TRBJ2-6; no clear D gene. V lost 3 bases and J lost 4, with 13 bases in between. Germline values: CDR1 DFQATT, CDR2 SNEGSKA (reference sequence). The CDR3 is made up of 15 amino acids.

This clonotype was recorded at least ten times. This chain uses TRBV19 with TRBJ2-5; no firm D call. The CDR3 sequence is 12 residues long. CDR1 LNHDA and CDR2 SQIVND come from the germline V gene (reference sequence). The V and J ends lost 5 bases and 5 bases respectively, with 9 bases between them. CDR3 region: CASSGPGETQYF. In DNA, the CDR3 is TGTGCCAGTAGTGGGCCCGGCGAGACCCAGTACTTC.

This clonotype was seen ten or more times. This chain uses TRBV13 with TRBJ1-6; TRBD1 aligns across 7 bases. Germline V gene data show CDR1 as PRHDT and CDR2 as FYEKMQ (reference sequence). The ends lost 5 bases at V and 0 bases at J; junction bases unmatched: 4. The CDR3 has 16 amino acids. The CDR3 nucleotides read TGTGCCAGCAGCAGCAGGGGGGACTCCTATAATTCACCCCTCCACTTT. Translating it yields CASSSRGDSYNSPLHF.

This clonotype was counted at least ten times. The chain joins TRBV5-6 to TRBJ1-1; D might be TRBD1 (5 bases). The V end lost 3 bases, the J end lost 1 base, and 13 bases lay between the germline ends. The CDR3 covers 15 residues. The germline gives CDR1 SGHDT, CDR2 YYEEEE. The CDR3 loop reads CASSSMGLGNTEAFF. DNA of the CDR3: TGTGCCAGCAGCTCCATGGGACTGGGGAACACTGAAGCTTTCTTT.

CDR3 protein: CARSRGGSTRDTQYF. The CDR3 DNA is TGTGCCAGAAGCCGAGGGGGGAGTACCCGAGATACGCAGTATTTT. The V call is TRBV2, the J call TRBJ2-3; D tentatively fits TRBD1 or TRBD2 (6 bases each). This CDR3 spans 15 amino acids. CDR1 and CDR2 from the germline V gene are SNHLY and FYNNEI. Trimming cost V 9 bases and J 5 bases, with 21 bases left between them.

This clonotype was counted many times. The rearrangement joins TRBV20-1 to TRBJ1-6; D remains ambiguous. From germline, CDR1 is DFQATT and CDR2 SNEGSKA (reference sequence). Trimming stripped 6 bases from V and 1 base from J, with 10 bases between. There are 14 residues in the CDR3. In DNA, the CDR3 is TGCAGTGCCCGCAGAGAGTCCTATAATTCACCCCTCCACTTT. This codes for CSARRESYNSPLHF.

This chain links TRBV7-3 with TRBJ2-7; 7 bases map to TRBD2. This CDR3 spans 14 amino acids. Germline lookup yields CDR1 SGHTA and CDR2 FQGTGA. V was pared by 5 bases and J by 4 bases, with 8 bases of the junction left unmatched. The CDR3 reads CASSVREGSYEQYF. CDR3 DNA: TGTGCCAGCAGCGTAAGGGAGGGGTCATACGAGCAGTACTTC.

The CDR3 loop reads CASSRGSWGNEQYF. The CDR3, as DNA: TGTGCCAGCAGCCGCGGGAGTTGGGGCAATGAGCAGTACTTC. The chain recombines TRBV11-3 with TRBJ2-7; 7 positions agree with TRBD2. Germline lookup yields CDR1 SGHNT and CDR2 YENEEA. This CDR3 is built from 14 residues. J was trimmed by 7 bases and V by 5 bases; bases with no gene match: 11. The full variable domain, with the rest looked up from reference TRBV11-3 and TRBJ2-7, is EAGVVQSPRYKIIEKKQPVAFWCNPISGHNTLYWYLQNLGQGPELLIRYENEEAVDDSQLPKDRFSAERLKGVDSTLKIQPAELGDSAVYLCASSRGSWGNEQYFGPGTRLTVT.

This chain's CDR3 is CASSSSGGELFF. The CDR3 bases are TGTGCCAGCAGCTCTAGTGGCGGGGAGCTGTTTTTT. This chain joins TRBV7-6 and TRBJ2-2; no clear D gene. The V gene lost 4 bases and the J gene lost 7 bases, with 7 bases spanning the gap. The V gene's germline CDR1 is SGHVS and CDR2 FNYEAQ. The CDR3 has 12 residues.

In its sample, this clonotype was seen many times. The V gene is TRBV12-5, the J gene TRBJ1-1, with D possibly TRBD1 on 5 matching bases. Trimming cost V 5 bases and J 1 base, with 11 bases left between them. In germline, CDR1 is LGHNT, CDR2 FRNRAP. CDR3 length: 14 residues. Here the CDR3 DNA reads TGTGCTAGTGGTCCTGCACAGGCGAACACTGAAGCTTTCTTT. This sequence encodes CASGPAQANTEAFF.

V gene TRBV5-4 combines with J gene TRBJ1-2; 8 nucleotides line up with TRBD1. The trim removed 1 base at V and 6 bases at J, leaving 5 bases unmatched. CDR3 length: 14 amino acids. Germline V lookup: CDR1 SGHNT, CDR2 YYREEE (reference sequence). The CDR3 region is CASSLSDRGDGYTF. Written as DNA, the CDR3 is TGTGCCAGCAGCTTGAGCGACAGGGGCGATGGCTACACCTTC.

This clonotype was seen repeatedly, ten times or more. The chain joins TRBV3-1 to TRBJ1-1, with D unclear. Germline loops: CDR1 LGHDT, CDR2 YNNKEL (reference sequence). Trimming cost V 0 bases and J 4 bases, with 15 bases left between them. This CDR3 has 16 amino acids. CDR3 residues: CASSQEGQILSTEAFF. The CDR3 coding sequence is TGTGCCAGCAGCCAAGAAGGTCAGATCTTGAGCACTGAAGCTTTCTTT.

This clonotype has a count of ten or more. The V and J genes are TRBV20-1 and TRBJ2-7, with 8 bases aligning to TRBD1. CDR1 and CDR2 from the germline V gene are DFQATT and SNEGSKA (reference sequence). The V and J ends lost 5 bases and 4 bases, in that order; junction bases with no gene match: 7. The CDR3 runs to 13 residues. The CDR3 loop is CSALRTGQYEQYF. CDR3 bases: TGCAGTGCTCTAAGGACAGGGCAATACGAGCAGTACTTC.

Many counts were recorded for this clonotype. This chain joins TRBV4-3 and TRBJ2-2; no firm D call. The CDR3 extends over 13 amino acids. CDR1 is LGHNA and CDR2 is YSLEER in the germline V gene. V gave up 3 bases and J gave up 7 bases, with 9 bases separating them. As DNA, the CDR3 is TGCGCCAGCAGCCATAGGGTGGTCGGGGAGCTGTTTTTT. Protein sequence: CASSHRVVGELFF.

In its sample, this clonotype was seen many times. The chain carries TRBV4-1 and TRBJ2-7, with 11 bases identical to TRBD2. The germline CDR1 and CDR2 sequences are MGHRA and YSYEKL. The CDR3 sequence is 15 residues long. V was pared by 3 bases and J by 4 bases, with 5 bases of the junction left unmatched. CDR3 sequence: CASSQGLAATYEQYF. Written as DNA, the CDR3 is TGCGCCAGCAGCCAGGGACTAGCGGCTACGTACGAGCAGTACTTC.

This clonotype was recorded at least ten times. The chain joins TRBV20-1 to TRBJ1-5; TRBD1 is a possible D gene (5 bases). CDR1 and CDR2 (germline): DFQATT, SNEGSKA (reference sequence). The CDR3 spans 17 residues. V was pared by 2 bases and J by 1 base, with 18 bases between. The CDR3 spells CSARNSGTGGSNQPQHF. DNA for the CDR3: TGCAGTGCTAGAAATAGTGGGACGGGAGGGAGCAATCAGCCCCAGCATTTT.

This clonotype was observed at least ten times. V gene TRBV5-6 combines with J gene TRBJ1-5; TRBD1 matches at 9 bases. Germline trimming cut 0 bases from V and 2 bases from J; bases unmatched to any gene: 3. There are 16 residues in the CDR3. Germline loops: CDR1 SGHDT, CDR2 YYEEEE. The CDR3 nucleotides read TGTGCCAGCAGCTTGGCGGACAGGGGAGGCAATCAGCCCCAGCATTTT. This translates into CASSLADRGGNQPQHF.

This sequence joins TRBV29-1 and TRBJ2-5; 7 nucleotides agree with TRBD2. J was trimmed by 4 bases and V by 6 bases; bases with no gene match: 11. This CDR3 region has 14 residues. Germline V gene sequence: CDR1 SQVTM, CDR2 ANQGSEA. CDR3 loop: CSVHSPGRAETQYF. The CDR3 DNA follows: TGCAGCGTACACTCTCCGGGGAGGGCAGAGACCCAGTACTTC. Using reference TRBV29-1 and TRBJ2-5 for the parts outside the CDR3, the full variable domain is SAVISQKPSRDICQRGTSLTIQCQVDSQVTMMFWYRQQPGQSLTLIATANQGSEATYESGFVIDKFPISRPNLTFSTLTVSNMSPEDSSIYLCSVHSPGRAETQYFGPGTRLLVL.

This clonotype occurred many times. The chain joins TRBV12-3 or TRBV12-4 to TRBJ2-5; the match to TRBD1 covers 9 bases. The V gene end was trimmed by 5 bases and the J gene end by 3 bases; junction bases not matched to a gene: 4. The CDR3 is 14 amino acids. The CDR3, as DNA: TGTGCCAGCAGTCGACAGGGGGGGGAAGAGACCCAGTACTTC. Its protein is CASSRQGGEETQYF.

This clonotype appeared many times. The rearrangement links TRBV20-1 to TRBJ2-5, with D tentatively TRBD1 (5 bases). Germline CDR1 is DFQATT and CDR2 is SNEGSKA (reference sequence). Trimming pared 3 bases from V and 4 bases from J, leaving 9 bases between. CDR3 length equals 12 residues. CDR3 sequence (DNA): TGCAGTGCTAGTCGACAGCTAGAGACCCAGTACTTC. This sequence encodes CSASRQLETQYF.

In DNA form, the CDR3 reads TGTGCCAGCAGCTTTAGCGGGGGTAGCACCTACAATGAGCAGTTCTTC. The encoded protein is CASSFSGGSTYNEQFF. This chain joins TRBV7-8 and TRBJ2-1; TRBD2 matches at 9 bases. CDR1 SGHVS and CDR2 FQNEAQ come from the germline V gene. The CDR3 length is 16 residues. With V trimmed by 3 bases and J by 2 bases, 5 bases remained unmatched.

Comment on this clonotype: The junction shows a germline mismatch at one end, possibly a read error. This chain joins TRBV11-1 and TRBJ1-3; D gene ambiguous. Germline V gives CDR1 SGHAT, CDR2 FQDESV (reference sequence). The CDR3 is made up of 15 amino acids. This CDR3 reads CASSPQLDSGNTIYF. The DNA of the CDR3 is TGCGCCAGCTCACCTCAGTTGGATTCTGGAAACACCATATATTTT.

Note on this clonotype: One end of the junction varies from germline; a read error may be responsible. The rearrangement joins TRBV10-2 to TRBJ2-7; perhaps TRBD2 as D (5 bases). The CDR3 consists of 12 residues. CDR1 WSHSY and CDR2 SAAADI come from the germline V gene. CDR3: CASSGYTGELYF. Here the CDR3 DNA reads TGCGCCAGCAGTGGCTACACCGGGGAGCTGTACTTC.